Following are 5 T cell receptor beta chains from one sample sequenced in a study of control samples from healthy donors and cancer patients. Data came from immunoSEQ multiplex PCR; TCRdb stores just in-frame clones and leaves some out. The table shows 85,000 to 110,000 clones, with 80% to 90% occurring only once. Sequenced sample: PBMCs. The receptor set was obtained from a man in his sixties with lung cancer.

This clone was recorded a few times. The chain carries TRBV2 and TRBJ2-5; TRBD2 aligns across 9 bases. Germline V lookup: CDR1 SNHLY, CDR2 FYNNEI. The V gene end was trimmed by 4 bases and the J gene end by 4 bases; junction bases not matched to a gene: 19. This CDR3 is 19 amino acids long. The CDR3 spells CASSGVMTWGVAGAETQYF. In DNA form, the CDR3 reads TGTGCCAGCAGTGGCGTAATGACCTGGGGGGTAGCGGGGGCAGAGACCCAGTACTTC.

The sample holds one count of this clone. The chain combines TRBV11-2 with TRBJ1-2; TRBD1 is a possible D gene (6 bases). The germline V and J ends were trimmed by 5 bases and 10 bases, with 14 bases remaining between them. Per germline, CDR1 SGHAT and CDR2 FQNNGV. The CDR3 has 12 amino acids. CDR3 protein: CASSKETGSYTF. In DNA form, the CDR3 reads TGTGCCAGCAGCAAAGAGACAGGATCCTACACCTTC.

The chain is built from TRBV5-1 and TRBJ2-3; D is possibly TRBD1 (6 bases). The CDR3 spans 19 residues. Germline-derived CDR1 and CDR2 are SGHRS and YFSETQ. V was shortened by 5 bases and J by 1 base, with 26 bases between the two germline ends. The CDR3 loop is CASSSGAAGSAGRTDTQYF. CDR3 nucleotides: TGCGCCAGCAGTTCAGGGGCGGCAGGCAGCGCCGGTCGCACAGATACGCAGTATTTT.

The J gene is TRBJ1-2, the V gene TRBV30; TRBD1 matches 9 bases. Per germline, CDR1 GTSNPN and CDR2 SVGIG (reference sequence). V was pared by 4 bases and J by 4 bases, with 16 bases of the junction left unmatched. The CDR3 is 17 residues long. CDR3 bases: TGTGCCTGGACCCCACCGGGACAGGGATCAGGAGTCTATGGCTACACCTTC. Translating gives CAWTPPGQGSGVYGYTF.

This clone occurred once. The gene calls are TRBV18 and TRBJ2-7; 8 positions match TRBD1. Germline CDR1 is KGHSH and CDR2 is LQKENI. The CDR3 extends over 14 amino acids. J was trimmed by 6 bases and V by 1 base; bases with no gene match: 5. CDR3: CASSPLAGGLEQYV. CDR3 nucleotides: TGTGCCAGCTCACCACTCGCAGGGGGCCTCGAGCAGTACGTC.